This is a list of T cell receptor beta chains from one sample in a study of cytomegalovirus exposure and HLA in healthy donors. The data were produced by immunoSEQ multiplex PCR, yet TCRdb's version contains in-frame clones alone and is incomplete. The sample consists of 140,000 or so clones, 60% to 85% of them appearing once. Sequences were obtained from PBMCs. The receptors were sampled from a man aged 40-55 years in good health and CMV-seronegative. CDR3s leave out the opening cysteine and the closing phenylalanine or tryptophan. Fields, in order: J gene, V gene, CDR3 length, CDR3 protein.

J: TRBJ1-2; V: TRBV6-6; length: 12; CDR3: ASSTTGDVYGYT
J: TRBJ2-1; V: TRBV5-1; length: 14; CDR3: AGSLAVSGRYNEQF
J: TRBJ2-5; V: TRBV19; length: 12; CDR3: ASRLQGNQETQY
J: TRBJ2-5; V: TRBV30; length: 15; CDR3: AWNNLVQSGTDETQY
J: TRBJ2-6; V: TRBV6-1; length: 18; CDR3: ASSEGVGLAGVSGANVLT
J: TRBJ2-7; V: TRBV19; length: 13; CDR3: ASSAGQGVGYEQY
J: TRBJ1-2; V: TRBV4-3; length: 12; CDR3: ASSQDGQGVGYT
J: TRBJ2-7; V: TRBV2; length: 12; CDR3: ASSEDKRIYEQY
J: -; V: TRBV5-4; length: 16; CDR3: ASSRGTPTSVGNYEQY
J: TRBJ2-5; V: TRBV7-9; length: 16; CDR3: ASSVRQKIGRGEETQY
J: TRBJ2-7; V: TRBV7-8; length: 14; CDR3: ASSLVAAGGLYERY
J: TRBJ2-7; V: TRBV5-1; length: 13; CDR3: ASSLEGGQSYEQY
J: TRBJ2-7; V: TRBV28; length: 14; CDR3: ASSFSLAGLSYEQY
J: TRBJ2-7; V: TRBV5-5; length: 13; CDR3: ASSLLAGGVYEQY
J: TRBJ2-7; V: TRBV6-4; length: 12; CDR3: ASSETGDSYEQY
J: TRBJ2-6; V: TRBV7-2; length: 12; CDR3: ASSQVSGANVLT
J: TRBJ2-5; V: TRBV7-9; length: 13; CDR3: TSRPTGGGQETQY
J: TRBJ2-1; V: TRBV6-1; length: 13; CDR3: ASNPGLRSYNEQF
J: TRBJ1-1; V: TRBV7-3; length: 13; CDR3: ASSPWDRMNTEAF
J: TRBJ2-3; V: TRBV6-5; length: 13; CDR3: ASSGPGGFADTQY
J: TRBJ2-7; V: TRBV4-2; length: 12; CDR3: ASSQEAKAYEQY
J: TRBJ2-2; V: TRBV6-4; length: 12; CDR3: ASKDRGDTGELF
J: TRBJ2-4; V: TRBV5-6; length: 12; CDR3: ASSPWSPKNIQY
J: TRBJ2-7; V: TRBV18; length: 14; CDR3: ASSPSRGQFGYEQY
J: TRBJ2-5; V: TRBV28; length: 15; CDR3: ASSLKAYRAYQETQY
J: TRBJ2-4; V: TRBV6-1; length: 14; CDR3: ASSAPSGAGKNIQY
J: -; V: TRBV29-1; length: 11; CDR3: SVESPISYEQY
J: TRBJ2-7; V: TRBV9; length: 12; CDR3: ASSPQTGLGEQY
J: TRBJ2-3; V: TRBV9; length: 13; CDR3: ASSAGGENTDTQY
J: TRBJ2-1; V: TRBV27; length: 13; CDR3: ASSIAGGPWDEQF
J: TRBJ1-1; V: TRBV5-6; length: 12; CDR3: ASSLEGDNTEAF
J: TRBJ2-7; V: TRBV7-6; length: 11; CDR3: ASSSRQGAEQY
J: TRBJ2-7; V: TRBV11-2; length: 13; CDR3: ASSVGTGGVYEQY
J: TRBJ1-5; V: TRBV9; length: 12; CDR3: ASSGGGGGQPQH
J: TRBJ2-3; V: TRBV6-5; length: 12; CDR3: ASSYLQGTDTQY
J: TRBJ2-7; V: TRBV5-1; length: 13; CDR3: ASSLFGDRGHEQY
J: TRBJ2-3; V: TRBV11-2; length: 14; CDR3: ASSPVAGLGTDTQY
J: TRBJ1-2; V: TRBV28; length: 12; CDR3: ASSGQGVEGGYT
J: TRBJ2-3; V: TRBV28; length: 15; CDR3: ASMGPGLAGVGDTQY
J: TRBJ2-3; V: TRBV11-2; length: 15; CDR3: ASSLSPPGGLRDTQY
J: TRBJ1-1; V: TRBV10-3; length: 11; CDR3: AISETPNTEAF
J: TRBJ1-2; V: TRBV28; length: 12; CDR3: ASSVSVVNYGYT
J: TRBJ2-1; V: TRBV4-2; length: 11; CDR3: ASSQITGDEQF
J: TRBJ2-1; V: TRBV11-1; length: 13; CDR3: ASSFMVGAENEQF
J: TRBJ2-7; V: TRBV11-1; length: 12; CDR3: ASSLRTGSYEQY
J: TRBJ2-7; V: TRBV5-1; length: 12; CDR3: ASSLDGDAYEQY
J: TRBJ2-6; V: TRBV6-1; length: 16; CDR3: ASSDGGVVSSGANVLT